The present entry profiles one TCR beta chain with its context. The CDR3 is 14 amino acids. V trimming: 9 bases; J trimming: 4 bases; junction bases outside the gene matches: 9. CDR1 and CDR2 from the germline V gene are LNHDA and SQIVND (reference sequence). The entry originates in a study of blood T cell repertoires in COVID-19. Study-level information: The United States, Italy and Spain provided the acute and convalescent COVID-19 samples. Sources were T cells, B-cell-depleted T cells, or PBMCs; the material itself was cDNA or gDNA.

Authors' data handling: Estimated nucleated cell counts came from reference gene primer amplification. TCRdb's table, derived via immunoSEQ multiplex PCR, lists solely in-frame clones and lacks some. The V and J calls and clone size are taken from that table; D and trimming were inferred from the DNA. The sample shows 150,000 to 200,000 clones, roughly 80% of them seen only once. The V call is TRBV19, the J call TRBJ2-1; 7 bases are shared with TRBD2. The sequenced sample consisted of peripheral blood. This clonotype was obtained from a woman aged 35 to 49 with COVID-19, enrolled during active disease. DNA for the CDR3: TGTGCCAGCCTCAGCGGGGTTCCTTACAATGAGCAGTTCTTC. Translation gives CASLSGVPYNEQFF.